This TCR beta chain was captured by sequencing in a study of cytomegalovirus exposure and HLA in healthy donors. Turning to the study itself: The early release's HLA-typed donors yielded 65 million to 85 million unique TCRs.

The CDR3 is 14 amino acids. Germline V lookup: CDR1 MDHEN, CDR2 SYDVKM. V lost 6 bases and J lost 4, with 15 bases in between. With respect to this clone: Its antigen is undetermined.

PCR involved 60 Vbeta and 13 Jbeta primers. Sequencing was performed with immunoSEQ multiplex PCR; in TCRdb, only in-frame clones are kept and a portion is missing. The table has hundreds of thousands of clones, about three quarters seen once; the top ten hold around a sixth. Whole-study findings and limits: Upon later analysis, HLA-associated TCR beta chains proved more clonally expanded than other, equally common chains. It was confirmed in vitro that three of the CMV-associated chains were specific for CMV antigens. A missense DCLRE1C variant was associated with V- and J-gene trimming of TCR beta chains in a later analysis, and an independent cohort replicated the association.

The TCR was taken from a man aged 35 to 55 in good health and CMV-seronegative. The J gene is TRBJ1-2, the V gene TRBV28, with a weak D call TRBD1 (5 bases). Input material: PBMCs. The CDR3 DNA follows: TGTGCCAGCAGCCGGACACGGCTTGGCTATGGCTACACCTTC. It specifies CASSRTRLGYGYTF.